These 23 T cell receptor beta chains were all obtained from the same sample, sequenced in a study of blood T cell repertoires in COVID-19. Sequencing was performed with immunoSEQ multiplex PCR; in TCRdb, only in-frame clones are kept and a portion is missing. In the table there are about 200,000 clones, 80% to 85% of which are singletons. Sequenced: PBMCs or T cells enriched from blood (not recorded which). The receptors stem from a man aged 40-49 years who had recovered from COVID-19.

This clone was observed once. The chain combines TRBV5-1 with TRBJ2-5; TRBD2 might be the D (5 bases). V dropped 2 bases and J dropped 5 bases, with 10 bases sitting between them. The CDR3 is 13 amino acids. Germline loops: CDR1 SGHRS, CDR2 YFSETQ. The DNA of the CDR3 is TGCGCCAGCAGCTTAGACTATGCGGAGACCCAGTACTTC. Translation gives CASSLDYAETQYF.

V usage is TRBV28 and J usage is TRBJ1-1; possibly TRBD1 for D (6 bases). Germline V CDR1 and CDR2: MDHEN, SYDVKM. The CDR3 covers 15 residues. The V end was cut by 6 bases, the J end by 4 bases, with 18 bases between. The CDR3 here is CASRPLGAGGTEAFF. The CDR3 DNA follows: TGTGCCAGCAGACCCCTGGGGGCGGGAGGCACTGAAGCTTTCTTT.

This chain uses TRBV5-4 with TRBJ1-3, with 10 bases aligning to TRBD1. V was pared by 3 bases and J by 4 bases, with 13 bases of the junction left unmatched. Germline CDR1 and CDR2: SGHNT and YYREEE (reference sequence). The CDR3 is 18 amino acids. DNA of the CDR3: TGTGCCAGCAGCTACGATATCCCGGGACAGGGGTCCGGAAACACCATATATTTT. This codes for CASSYDIPGQGSGNTIYF.

In its sample, this clone was seen a few times. The chain carries TRBV7-8 and TRBJ1-3; TRBD1 might be the D (5 bases). The CDR3 is made up of 17 amino acids. Trimming removed 1 base at V and 0 bases at J, with 13 bases between. Germline CDR1 reads SGHVS; CDR2 reads FQNEAQ. In DNA form, the CDR3 reads TGTGCCAGCAGCTTAGTTCCGACAGCCGTCTCTGGAAACACCATATATTTT. It codes for CASSLVPTAVSGNTIYF.

The chain couples TRBV30 to TRBJ2-5; D possibly corresponds to TRBD1 (6 bases). Trimming took off 1 base at V and 7 bases at J, with 16 bases between the two ends. The CDR3 has 14 residues. Germline V gene sequence: CDR1 GTSNPN, CDR2 SVGIG (reference sequence). This chain's CDR3 is CAWSATYRDVTQYF. DNA for the CDR3: TGTGCCTGGAGTGCGACATACAGGGATGTGACCCAGTACTTC.

This clone was observed a single time. The CDR3, as DNA: TGTGCCAGCACCCGACAGGGGGCGAGAGGAAACACCATATATTTT. Translating it yields CASTRQGARGNTIYF. The chain has TRBV13 and TRBJ1-3; 10 bases match TRBD1. V shed 7 bases, J shed 4 bases, and the junction held 7 bases outside the gene matches. The CDR3 is made up of 15 amino acids. Germline V gene data show CDR1 as PRHDT and CDR2 as FYEKMQ (reference sequence).

CDR3 sequence: CASSSQRTGNTEAFF. The CDR3 DNA reads as TGTGCCAGCAGCTCCCAACGGACAGGGAACACTGAAGCTTTCTTT. This rearrangement joins TRBV5-8 to TRBJ1-1; 7 nucleotides line up with TRBD1. After removal of 3 bases from V and 1 base from J, the junction contained 6 bases not matched to a gene. CDR1 and CDR2 (germline): SGHTS, YDEGEE. The CDR3 is 15 amino acids.

The chain carries TRBV2 and TRBJ2-3; 8 bases map to TRBD1. Trimming took 8 bases from V and 2 from J; bases not matched to a gene: 3. This CDR3 has 13 amino acids. CDR1 and CDR2 (germline): SNHLY, FYNNEI. The CDR3 is CASRTGFTDTQYF. CDR3 coding DNA: TGTGCCAGCCGGACAGGGTTCACAGATACGCAGTATTTT.

The chain employs TRBV20-1 and TRBJ1-1; the D is unclear. In germline, CDR1 is DFQATT, CDR2 SNEGSKA (reference sequence). Trimming cost V 3 bases and J 0 bases, with 14 bases left between them. This CDR3 is built from 15 residues. The CDR3: CSASRTPMMNTEAFF. DNA for the CDR3: TGCAGTGCTAGTCGGACTCCTATGATGAACACTGAAGCTTTCTTT.

This chain joins TRBV27 and TRBJ1-2; possible D gene TRBD1, 6 bases. Germline V gives CDR1 MNHEY, CDR2 SMNVEV (reference sequence). Deletions cut 7 bases from V and 5 bases from J, with 17 bases between. The CDR3 is 14 residues long. DNA for the CDR3: TGTGCCAGCACCCAGGAGGACAGTACATATGGCTACACCTTC. Translated: CASTQEDSTYGYTF.

The chain joins TRBV5-1 to TRBJ2-7; maybe TRBD2 (6 bases). Trimming shortened V by 1 base and J by 4 bases, and 15 bases separated the two germline ends. The CDR3 totals 15 residues. Germline V gives CDR1 SGHRS, CDR2 YFSETQ. DNA for the CDR3: TGCGCCAGCAGCTTGTGGGGGGACCGGCTATACGAGCAGTACTTC. Translated, it gives CASSLWGDRLYEQYF.

The chain links TRBV5-6 to TRBJ2-4; D unresolved. CDR3 size: 14 residues. Trimming took 0 bases from V and 9 from J, leaving 13 bases between them. Germline V CDR1 and CDR2: SGHDT, YYEEEE. CDR3 DNA: TGTGCCAGCAGCTTGGGCCCAGATCGAAGCATTCAGTACTTC. Translating it yields CASSLGPDRSIQYF.

The chain is built from TRBV5-1 and TRBJ1-2; 8 bases line up with TRBD1. V dropped 3 bases and J dropped 1; count of bases not matched to a gene: 8. The CDR3 runs to 16 residues. CDR1 is SGHRS, CDR2 YFSETQ, per germline. CDR3: CASSSDRGGFNYGYTF. In DNA, the CDR3 is TGCGCCAGCAGCTCCGACAGGGGCGGATTTAACTATGGCTACACCTTC.

This clone was seen only once. This chain uses TRBV6-6 with TRBJ1-2; weak D call: TRBD1 (5 bases). Germline CDR1 is MNHNY and CDR2 is SVGAGI (reference sequence). CDR3 length: 12 residues. The germline V and J ends were trimmed by 6 bases and 5 bases, with 10 bases remaining between them. DNA of the CDR3: TGTGCCAGCAGCCCGGGGGGGTATGGCTACACCTTC. It is translated as CASSPGGYGYTF.

This clone was counted between two and nine times. CDR3 amino acids: CASSELQGVHGYTF. The CDR3 DNA reads as TGTGCCAGCAGTGAATTACAGGGGGTACATGGCTACACCTTC. The chain employs TRBV2 and TRBJ1-2; TRBD1 agrees at 8 bases. This CDR3 is 14 amino acids long. Germline V gene lookup returns CDR1 SNHLY and CDR2 FYNNEI. Trimming took 2 bases from V and 6 from J; bases not matched to a gene: 5.

The chain joins TRBV6-1 to TRBJ2-1, with D uncertain. The V gene's germline CDR1 is MNHNS and CDR2 SASEGT. CDR3 length: 13 amino acids. The V and J ends lost 2 bases and 5 bases respectively, with 7 bases between them. The CDR3 reads CASSEQANNEQFF. CDR3 sequence (DNA): TGTGCCAGCAGTGAACAGGCCAACAATGAGCAGTTCTTC.

The chain recombines TRBV3-1 (or the pseudogene TRBV3-2) with TRBJ2-2, with TRBD2 matching 9 bases. This CDR3 contains 18 residues. J was trimmed by 7 bases and V by 0 bases; bases with no gene match: 12. Germline loops: CDR1 LGHDT, CDR2 YNNKEL (reference sequence). For the CDR3, the DNA is TGTGCCAGCAGCCAAGAACTCGCGGGGGGGCCGGTAATCGGGGAGCTGTTTTTT. Protein sequence: CASSQELAGGPVIGELFF.

The rearrangement links TRBV10-3 to TRBJ2-3; D gene uncertain. V lost 2 bases and J 5 bases, leaving 8 bases between the germline ends. The CDR3 is 13 amino acids. Germline assignment: CDR1 ENHRY and CDR2 SYGVKD. CDR3 in DNA: TGTGCCATCAGTGAGAAAGCGAGAGATACGCAGTATTTT. Protein product: CAISEKARDTQYF.

The sample holds a few counts of this clone. This chain connects TRBV19 to TRBJ1-1; D may be TRBD1 (5 bases). The length of the CDR3 is 17 residues. Germline V CDR1 and CDR2: LNHDA, SQIVND (reference sequence). Trimming cost V 5 bases and J 0 bases, with 19 bases left between them. CDR3 DNA: TGTGCCAGTAGTCCGTCCCCGTCACAGGTGATGAACACTGAAGCTTTCTTT. This translates into CASSPSPSQVMNTEAFF. The variable domain in full, completed from reference TRBV19 and TRBJ1-1, reads DGGITQSPKYLFRKEGQNVTLSCEQNLNHDAMYWYRQDPGQGLRLIYYSQIVNDFQKGDIAEGYSVSREKKESFPLTVTSAQKNPTAFYLCASSPSPSQVMNTEAFFGQGTRLTVV.

J is TRBJ1-1 and V is TRBV10-3, with 9 nucleotides matching TRBD1. The J segment lost 4 bases and the V segment lost 10 bases, leaving 7 bases of the junction unmatched. In germline, CDR1 is ENHRY, CDR2 SYGVKD. The CDR3 contains 13 residues. The CDR3, as DNA: TGTGCCACTGGGACAGGGTCTGGCACTGAAGCTTTCTTT. This codes for CATGTGSGTEAFF.

This clone was found a few times. V is TRBV7-2 and J is TRBJ1-6, with D unclear. Trimming shortened V by 4 bases and J by 7 bases, and 11 bases separated the two germline ends. Per germline, CDR1 SGHTA and CDR2 FQGNSA. The CDR3 covers 14 residues. The CDR3 is CASSSQAGNSPLHF. The DNA for the CDR3 is TGTGCCAGCAGCTCGCAAGCAGGCAATTCACCCCTCCACTTT.

Worth noting for this clone: An end of the junction does not agree with germline; a read error may underlie this. This chain links TRBV12-3 or TRBV12-4 with TRBJ1-1, with D perhaps TRBD1 (5 bases). The CDR3 is made up of 13 amino acids. This CDR3 reads CASSLNGVWEGIF. As DNA, the CDR3 is TGTGCCAGCAGTTTAAATGGCGTGTGGGAGGGGATTTTT.

V is TRBV7-3 and J is TRBJ2-6; TRBD1 is a possible D gene (5 bases). Germline CDR1 SGHTA, CDR2 FQGTGA. This CDR3 has 15 amino acids. With 5 bases removed from V and 2 bases from J, the gap between germline ends came to 10 bases. In DNA form, the CDR3 reads TGTGCCAGCAGCCTAGGGGTAACTGGGGCCAACGTCCTGACTTTC. Protein: CASSLGVTGANVLTF.